This T cell receptor beta chain was recovered during a study of blood T cells in healthy people across ages. Primers used in a second PCR of roughly 7 to 12 cycles were a sample-barcoded 5' primer and a J-beta primer mix. Via MiXCR, TCRdb re-called the 5' RACE reads, giving one row per CDR3 protein. The sample carries about 320,000 distinct CDR3 sequences, 25% to 30% recorded once. For this clonotype: Its matching antigen is unknown.

Whole-study results and caveats: Versus aged donors, long-lived donors had higher diversity and more naive CD4+ cells.

The sequence was obtained from a woman in her 70s in good health. The sequencing sample was made of blood.

The CDR3 spells CASSLYGPGTGGYNEQFF. The CDR3 region has the DNA TGTGCCAGCTCTCTCTATGGTCCCGGGACAGGTGGCTACAATGAGCAGTTCTTC. This sequence joins TRBV18 and TRBJ2-1; 8 bases map to TRBD1. The V segment lost 6 bases and the J segment 3 bases; nucleotides outside the gene matches: 16. Germline loops: CDR1 KGHSH, CDR2 LQKENI. CDR3 size: 18 residues.